This T cell receptor beta chain is from a study of T cells in Graves' hyperthyroidism and ophthalmopathy. Overall study results and limits: Among thyroid clonotypes expanded above 0.001, most also appeared in blood.

This clonotype was seen many times. Its antigen is as yet unknown. CDR1 and CDR2 from the germline V gene are SGHAT and FQNNGV. This CDR3 spans 13 amino acids. The V end was cut by 5 bases, the J end by 5 bases, with 12 bases between. Regions amplified from RNA transcripts were the TCR beta CDR3 regions. Primed by the HTBI set, a first-round RT-PCR was run on the TCR CDR3. TCRdb called the multiplex PCR reads again in MiXCR, with one record for every CDR3 protein. The table shows approximately 400,000 distinct CDR3 sequences, with about 18% occurring only once. Diagnosis relied on clinical symptoms, serum thyroxine and TRAb, thyroid ultrasound and orbital computed tomography.

The source of this sequence is a woman between 18 and 30 years old with Graves' hyperthyroidism. The chain links TRBV11-2 to TRBJ2-5; D possibly corresponds to TRBD2 (6 bases). Material for sequencing was blood. The CDR3 sequence is CASSQSRGETQYF. CDR3 in DNA: TGTGCCAGCAGCCAGTCACGGGGGGAGACCCAGTACTTC. Supplemented by reference TRBV11-2 and TRBJ2-5, the full variable domain reads EAGVAQSPRYKIIEKRQSVAFWCNPISGHATLYWYQQILGQGPKLLIQFQNNGVVDDSQLPKDRFSAERLKGVDSTLKIQPAKLEDSAVYLCASSQSRGETQYFGPGTRLLVL.